The rows below give T cell receptor beta chains drawn from one sample of a study of read filtering for tumor transcriptome and immune sequencing. TCRdb reanalysed the reads using MiXCR and keeps one entry per CDR3 protein. The sample contains 30,000 to 35,000 distinct CDR3 sequences, around a sixth of which appear only once. The sample was a population of CD138-negative cells sorted from bone marrow. These receptors came from a donor aged 40 or older with multiple myeloma. The CDR3 runs from the conserved cysteine through the conserved F or W. A D gene is named only where the DNA matches it firmly. Size values are once, few and many counts, or a class for expanded clones, and some rows have none.

clone size,J gene,V gene,D gene,CDR3 protein,CDR3 DNA
many,TRBJ2-5,TRBV5-1,-,CASSLQGNQETQYF,TGCGCCAGCAGCTTACAGGGTAACCAAGAGACCCAGTACTTC
many,TRBJ1-5,TRBV20-1,TRBD1,CSARDWTGAQPQHF,TGCAGTGCTAGAGATTGGACAGGGGCCCAGCCCCAGCATTTT
-,TRBJ2-7,TRBV28,TRBD1,CASSFTDRARGEQYF,TGTGCCAGCAGTTTTACCGACAGGGCCCGCGGCGAGCAGTACTTC
many,TRBJ1-6,TRBV20-1,-,CSALTRSSYNSPLHF,TGCAGTGCTCTCACACGGAGCTCCTATAATTCACCCCTCCACTTT
medium-sized,TRBJ2-2,TRBV28,TRBD2,CASSLNAGRAPTGELFF,TGTGCCAGCAGTTTAAATGCCGGGAGGGCCCCCACCGGGGAGCTGTTTTTT
-,TRBJ2-7,TRBV12-3/TRBV12-4,-,CTSSRGAANEQYF,TGTACCAGCAGTAGGGGGGCGGCAAACGAGCAGTACTTC
medium-sized,TRBJ1-6,TRBV13,TRBD1,CASSTGQYSPLHF,TGTGCCAGCAGTACGGGACAGTATTCACCCCTCCACTTT
many,TRBJ1-4,TRBV3-1,TRBD1,CASSQSRTGGLFF,TGTGCCAGCAGCCAATCTAGGACAGGGGGCCTGTTTTTT
medium-sized,TRBJ2-1,TRBV20-1,-,CSAPPKGPAVGEQFF,TGCAGTGCTCCCCCCAAAGGGCCCGCGGTTGGGGAGCAGTTCTTC
many,TRBJ2-7,TRBV5-4,-,CASSPGASTGYEQYF,TGTGCCAGCAGCCCTGGGGCTAGCACGGGGTACGAGCAGTACTTC
-,TRBJ1-1,TRBV20-1,TRBD1,CSARETGTGTNTDAFF,TGCAGTGCTAGAGAGACCGGGACAGGGACGAACACCGATGCTTTCTTT
many,TRBJ2-7,TRBV7-2,TRBD2,CASSDTGTRSYEQYF,TGTGCCAGCAGCGATACCGGGACTAGGTCCTACGAGCAGTACTTC
-,TRBJ2-1,TRBV14,-,CASRQVGDPSYNVQFF,TGTGCCAGCAGACAAGTGGGGGACCCCTCCTACAATGTGCAGTTCTTC
many,TRBJ1-1,TRBV20-1,-,CSVFGTTEAFF,TGCAGTGTATTTGGGACGACTGAAGCTTTCTTT
many,TRBJ2-7,TRBV11-2,TRBD2,CASSLSGGPYEQYF,TGTGCCAGCAGCTTATCGGGGGGGCCCTACGAGCAGTACTTC
many,TRBJ1-1,TRBV6-1,TRBD1,CASNSGTANTEAFF,TGTGCCAGCAATTCCGGGACAGCGAACACTGAAGCTTTCTTT
many,TRBJ2-3,TRBV5-1,TRBD2,CASSVSGGAEDTQYF,TGCGCCAGCAGCGTTAGCGGGGGGGCTGAAGATACGCAGTATTTT
many,TRBJ2-1,TRBV4-2,-,CASSQDRGSIDEQFF,TGTGCCAGCAGCCAAGATCGAGGCTCCATCGATGAGCAGTTCTTC
many,TRBJ2-3,TRBV9,-,CASSVGTLGGTDTQYF,TGTGCCAGCAGCGTCGGGACCTTAGGGGGCACAGATACGCAGTATTTT
medium-sized,TRBJ2-2,TRBV6-6,-,CASSGFNTGELFF,TGTGCCAGCAGTGGGTTCAACACCGGGGAGCTGTTTTTT
many,TRBJ2-6,TRBV25-1,-,CASSFLDSSGANVLTF,TGTGCCAGCAGCTTCCTAGATAGCTCTGGGGCCAACGTCCTGACTTTC
many,TRBJ2-1,TRBV9,TRBD2,CASSALAGGVFNEQFF,TGTGCCAGCAGCGCCTTAGCGGGAGGCGTTTTCAATGAGCAGTTCTTC
many,TRBJ2-7,TRBV20-1,-,CSAADRSYEQYF,TGCAGTGCCGCCGACAGATCCTACGAGCAGTACTTC
many,TRBJ1-6,TRBV28,-,CASSSGAVNSPLHF,TGTGCCAGCAGTTCGGGGGCAGTGAATTCACCCCTCCACTTT
many,TRBJ1-5,TRBV2,-,CASSGGGNQPQHF,TGTGCCAGCAGTGGAGGGGGCAATCAGCCCCAGCATTTT
medium-sized,TRBJ2-2,TRBV12-3/TRBV12-4,-,CATTPGRGNTGELFF,TGTGCCACCACCCCGGGTCGCGGGAACACCGGGGAGCTGTTTTTT
medium-sized,TRBJ1-1,TRBV7-9,-,CASSPGSPEAFF,TGTGCCAGCAGCCCCGGATCCCCTGAAGCTTTCTTT
-,TRBJ2-1,TRBV5-1,-,CASSLAGPEQFF,TGCGCCAGCAGCTTGGCAGGGCCTGAGCAGTTCTTC
many,TRBJ1-4,TRBV7-9,-,CASSSTSPPVGKLFF,TGTGCCAGCAGCTCTACATCTCCTCCAGTTGGAAAACTGTTTTTT
-,TRBJ2-5,TRBV20-1,-,CSYSRGQETQYF,TGCAGTTATAGCCGGGGGCAAGAGACCCAGTACTTC
many,TRBJ2-5,TRBV20-1,-,CSARDWQQIQETQYF,TGCAGTGCTAGAGATTGGCAGCAAATCCAAGAGACCCAGTACTTC
many,TRBJ1-1,TRBV7-8,-,CASSSSEGVGTEAFF,TGTGCCAGCAGCTCATCTGAAGGGGTGGGCACTGAAGCTTTCTTT
many,TRBJ2-7,TRBV28,-,CASSLVLVGTYEQYF,TGTGCCAGCAGTTTAGTACTAGTCGGGACCTACGAGCAGTACTTC
-,TRBJ2-3,TRBV7-9,-,CASRTEGSYTQYF,TGTGCCAGCAGGACAGAGGGTTCTTATACGCAGTATTTT
many,TRBJ2-7,TRBV13,TRBD2,CASSLGGRERYEQYF,TGTGCCAGCAGCTTGGGCGGGAGAGAAAGGTACGAGCAGTACTTC
-,TRBJ2-5,TRBV3-1,TRBD2,CASSPRTSGGFQETQYF,TGTGCCAGCAGCCCACGGACTAGCGGGGGGTTCCAAGAGACCCAGTACTTC
-,TRBJ2-4,TRBV20-1,-,CSARDERLAKNIRYF,TGCAGTGCTAGAGATGAGCGGTTAGCCAAAAACATTCGGTACTTC
medium-sized,TRBJ2-1,TRBV28,-,CASLGRAIRYNEQFF,TGTGCCAGCCTCGGGCGGGCGATACGATACAATGAGCAGTTCTTC
many,TRBJ2-1,TRBV20-1,TRBD2,CSAHLRLAGGPVAENEQFF,TGCAGTGCGCACCTCCGACTAGCGGGAGGCCCGGTTGCAGAGAATGAGCAGTTCTTC
many,TRBJ1-1,TRBV5-1,-,CASSLRAGAIPNTEAFF,TGCGCCAGCAGCTTGCGGGCAGGGGCTATACCGAACACTGAAGCTTTCTTT
many,TRBJ1-5,TRBV4-1,TRBD1,CASSQATGVNQPQHF,TGCGCCAGCAGCCAGGCGACAGGGGTCAATCAGCCCCAGCATTTT
-,TRBJ2-5,TRBV19,TRBD1,CASSRQGQNQETQYF,TGTGCCAGTAGTAGGCAGGGACAGAACCAAGAGACCCAGTACTTC
many,TRBJ1-6,TRBV7-2,-,CASSFASHSPLHF,TGTGCCAGCAGCTTTGCTTCTCATTCACCCCTCCACTTT
many,TRBJ1-5,TRBV6-4,-,CASSEESSQPQHF,TGTGCCAGCAGCGAAGAATCTTCTCAGCCCCAGCATTTT
-,TRBJ2-5,TRBV19,-,CASIGKQETQYF,TGTGCCAGTATCGGGAAACAAGAGACCCAGTACTTC
few,TRBJ1-1,TRBV6-6,-,CASSPYTEAFF,TGTGCCAGCAGTCCATACACTGAAGCTTTCTTT